The T cell receptor beta chain described here comes from a study of blood T cell repertoires in COVID-19 (dated by TCRdb to the early 2020s). Notes on the research overall: The collaborator samples originated in the United States, Italy and Spain and spanned the acute and convalescent phases of COVID-19. The prospective study material was composed of cDNA or gDNA derived from T cells, B-cell-depleted T cells, or PBMCs. The sample metadata nearly always contained a de-identified subject ID, COVID-19 status, age in years and sex. The samples were drawn from two sources: the first 160 participants of the ongoing ImmuneRACE study, and 1,000 to 1,500 subjects contributed by 6 global collaborators. Where HLA class I and class II types were available, the types were taken from metadata supplied by the sample provider, not from assay-based typing. Subjects who had been exposed to COVID-19, were actively infected with it, or had recovered from it provided the deeply sampled blood TCRbeta repertoires that made up the dataset. The repertoires were released in a freely available public database meant as a resource for research on the immune response to SARS-CoV-2. What the work shows at the level of the full study, not this receptor alone: Clinical and demographic metadata were provided uncurated, with the amount varying by source and participant.

With regard to this clone: Its antigen has not been determined. Base quality data are lacking; no much larger clone is found one base away.

From the cysteine through the phenylalanine, the CDR3 covers 17 amino acids. Just the 51-base CDR3 DNA is kept, in frame starting at base 1. Trimming costs V 2 bases and J 7 bases, and their ends lie 21 bases apart. CDR1 is given as SGHVS and CDR2 as FQNEAQ, both from the germline V gene. The immunoSEQ Assay, a bias-controlled multiplex PCR, was used to amplify TCRbeta CDR3 regions from genomic DNA. In the source study's methods: Within the assay, amplification of reference gene primers was used to estimate how many nucleated cells each sample contained. To quantify the absolute abundance of each unique TCRbeta CDR3 rearrangement, sequence reads were collapsed and filtered. Productive Simpson clonality was computed per sample as the square root of Simpson's diversity index over productive rearrangements. In TCRdb, the immuneACCESS table is reduced to in-frame sequences with V and J assigned. These tables do not hold every clone; where another copy was compared, an unresolved V gene accounts for under half, and the others remain unexplained. The V and J calls and clone size come from that table; D and trimming were worked out from the DNA. For this sample the table gives under 300,000 clones, of which approximately 85% were detected only once. The ten largest clonotypes hold more than 9.5% of the sample.

Whole blood was collected in K2EDTA tubes by collaborating institutions according to the institutions' own protocols. For TCRbeta analysis, collaborators shipped samples in one of three forms: frozen whole blood, isolated PBMCs, or DNA extracted from either of those sample types. Sequenced: peripheral blood. This receptor was taken from a woman aged 65 to 85 with acute or convalescent COVID-19. In this chain, TRBV7-8 is recombined with TRBJ1-5; no confident D gene assignment can be made. The CDR3 is CASSLLYGERIEQPQHF. The nucleotide sequence reads as follows: TGTGCCAGCAGCTTATTGTACGGCGAGCGGATAGAGCAGCCCCAGCATTTT.